The clone carrying this T cell receptor beta chain was detected ten times or more. Its antigen is not known. This sample is part of a study of T-cell memory formation after mild COVID-19. Regarding the study as a whole: A balance of CD4 and CD8 characterized clones contracting day 15 to 85, whereas later expanders leaned CD4+. CD4+ contracting clones were mainly CM and EM; CD8+ ones, EMRA.

TCRdb redid the calling of the 5' RACE reads with MiXCR, one entry per CDR3 protein. The sample holds tens of thousands of distinct CDR3 sequences, roughly 7.5% seen once. The germline CDR1 and CDR2 sequences are SGHTA and FQGTGA. The CDR3 sequence is 12 residues long. Trimming cost V 3 bases and J 12 bases; bases outside gene matches: 3. The TCR was taken from a man aged 18 to 35 who had mild COVID-19 (a few samples of this study predate the infection). Cell type and time point are not known. The chain recombines TRBV7-3 with TRBJ2-3; 10 bases are a match to TRBD2. The sequenced material came from PBMCs or a T cell subset sorted from them (not recorded which). DNA for the CDR3: TGTGCCAGCAGCTTGCTAGCGGGGGAACAGTATTTT. Its translation is CASSLLAGEQYF.